The clone carrying this T cell receptor beta chain was seen just once. Its matching antigen is unknown. Profiling relied on immunoSEQ multiplex PCR, and the TCRdb table lists in-frame clones only, not all of them. This table has approximately 70,000 clones, 84% appearing once. Trimming removed 3 bases at V and 2 bases at J, with 13 bases between. CDR3 length: 15 amino acids. In germline, CDR1 is SEHNR, CDR2 FQNEAQ (reference sequence). This entry is derived from a study of T cell clones after liver transplantation. Study information: Post-transplant blood was tracked for graft-donor-reactive T cell clones identified in a pre-transplant mixed lymphocyte reaction. Three of eight recipients were HCV-positive; others had non-autoimmune, non-viral indications. Study-level results: Circulating graft-donor-reactive CD4 TCRbeta sequences fell significantly post-transplant in 5 of 8 subjects.

The sequencing used CD4+ T cells from blood, collected roughly 50 months after liver transplant. The chain has TRBV7-9 and TRBJ1-1; no reliable D call. The TCR sequence derives from a human patient who received a liver transplant. Some T cells may have come from the graft donor. The CDR3 spells CASSFGPGSNTEAFF. In DNA form, the CDR3 reads TGTGCCAGCAGCTTCGGGCCCGGCAGCAACACTGAAGCTTTCTTT.